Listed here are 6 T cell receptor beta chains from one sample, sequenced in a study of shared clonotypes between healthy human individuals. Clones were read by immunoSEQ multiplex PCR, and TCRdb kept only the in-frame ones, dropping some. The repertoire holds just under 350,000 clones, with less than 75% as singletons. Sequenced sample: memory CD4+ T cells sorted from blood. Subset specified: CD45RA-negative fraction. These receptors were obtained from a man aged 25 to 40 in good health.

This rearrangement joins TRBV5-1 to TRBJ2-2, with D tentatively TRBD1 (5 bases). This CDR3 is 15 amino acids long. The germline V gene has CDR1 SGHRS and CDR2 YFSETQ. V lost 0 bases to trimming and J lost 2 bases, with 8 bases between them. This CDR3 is CASSLDGHNTGELFF. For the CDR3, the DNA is TGCGCCAGCAGCTTGGATGGACACAACACCGGGGAGCTGTTTTTT.

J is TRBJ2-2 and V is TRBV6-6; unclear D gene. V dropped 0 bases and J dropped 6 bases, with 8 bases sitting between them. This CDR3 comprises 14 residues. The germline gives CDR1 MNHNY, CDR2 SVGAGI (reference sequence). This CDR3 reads CASSYSMSSGELFF. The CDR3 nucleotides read TGTGCCAGCAGTTACTCGATGTCCTCCGGGGAGCTGTTTTTT.

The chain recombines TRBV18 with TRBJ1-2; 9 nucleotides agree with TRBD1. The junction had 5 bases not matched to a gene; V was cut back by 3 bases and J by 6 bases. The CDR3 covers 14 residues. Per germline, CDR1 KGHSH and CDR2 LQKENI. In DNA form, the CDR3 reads TGTGCCAGCTCACCGGGCCGGGACAGGGATGGCTACACCTTC. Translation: CASSPGRDRDGYTF.

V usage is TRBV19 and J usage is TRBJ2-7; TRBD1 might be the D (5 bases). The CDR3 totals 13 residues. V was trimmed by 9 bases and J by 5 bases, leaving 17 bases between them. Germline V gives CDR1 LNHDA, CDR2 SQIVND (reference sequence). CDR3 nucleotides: TGTGCCAGCCGAAAGCAGGGTCAGGACGAGCAGTACTTC. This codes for CASRKQGQDEQYF.

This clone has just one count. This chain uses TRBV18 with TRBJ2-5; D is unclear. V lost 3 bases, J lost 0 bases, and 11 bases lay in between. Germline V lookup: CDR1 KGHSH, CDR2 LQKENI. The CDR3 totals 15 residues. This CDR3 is CASSPDRAYQETQYF. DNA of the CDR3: TGTGCCAGCTCACCGGACCGGGCTTACCAAGAGACCCAGTACTTC.

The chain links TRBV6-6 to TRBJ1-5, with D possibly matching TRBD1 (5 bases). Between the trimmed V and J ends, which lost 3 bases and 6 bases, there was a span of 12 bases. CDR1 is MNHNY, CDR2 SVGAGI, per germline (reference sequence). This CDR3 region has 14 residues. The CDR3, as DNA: TGTGCCAGCAGTTATAAAGGCGGGGGTCAGCCCCAGCATTTT. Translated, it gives CASSYKGGGQPQHF.